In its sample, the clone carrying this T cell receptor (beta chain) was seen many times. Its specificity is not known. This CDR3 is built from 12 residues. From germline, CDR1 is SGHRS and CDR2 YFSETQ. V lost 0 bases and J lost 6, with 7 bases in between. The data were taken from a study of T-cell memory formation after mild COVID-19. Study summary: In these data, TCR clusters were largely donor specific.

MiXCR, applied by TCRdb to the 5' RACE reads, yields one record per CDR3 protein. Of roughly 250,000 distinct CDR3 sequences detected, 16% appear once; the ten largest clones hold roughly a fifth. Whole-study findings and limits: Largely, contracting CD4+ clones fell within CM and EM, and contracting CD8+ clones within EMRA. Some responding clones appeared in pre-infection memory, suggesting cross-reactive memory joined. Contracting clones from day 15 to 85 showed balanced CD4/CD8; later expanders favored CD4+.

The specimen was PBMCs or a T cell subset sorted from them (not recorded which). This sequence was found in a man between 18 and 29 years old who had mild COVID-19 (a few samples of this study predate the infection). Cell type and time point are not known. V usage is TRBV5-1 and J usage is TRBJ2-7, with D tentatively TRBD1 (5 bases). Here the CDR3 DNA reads TGCGCCAGCAGCTTGGCCCAGGGCGAGCAGTACTTC. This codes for CASSLAQGEQYF.